Each of the 26 T cell receptor beta chains below was sequenced from the same sample in a study of blood T cell repertoires in COVID-19 (dated by TCRdb to about 2020). Receptors were amplified or captured by the immunoSEQ multiplex PCR assay. Not all clones reach the TCRdb copy of this immuneACCESS table, which keeps in-frame sequences only. Checked studies attribute under half of the gap to unresolved V genes and leave the rest unexplained. The sample table holds 110,000 to 150,000 clones, of which 70% to 90% were seen once. The top ten hold approximately 4.5% of the sample. The sample taken for sequencing was PBMCs or T cells enriched from blood (not recorded which). These receptor sequences come from a man in his forties or fifties who had recovered from COVID-19.

The rearrangement uses TRBV5-6 and TRBJ2-1; tentatively, D is TRBD2 (7 bases). Between the trimmed V and J ends, which lost 0 bases and 8 bases, there was a span of 9 bases. The CDR3 extends over 13 amino acids. Germline CDR1 SGHDT, CDR2 YYEEEE. CDR3 in DNA: TGTGCCAGCAGCTTGGTAGGGGGGGATGAGCAGTTCTTC. It translates to CASSLVGGDEQFF.

This chain joins TRBV6-5 and TRBJ2-3; no firm D call. Germline values: CDR1 MNHEY, CDR2 SVGAGI. The V end lost 4 bases, the J end lost 0 bases, and 8 bases lay between the germline ends. This CDR3 spans 14 amino acids. The CDR3 DNA sequence: TGTGCCAGCAGTTCCCGCCTAAGCACAGATACGCAGTATTTT. Translating it yields CASSSRLSTDTQYF.

The V and J genes are TRBV7-9 and TRBJ2-3; 9 bases map to TRBD1. Losses at the gene ends were 5 bases for V and 3 bases for J; bases not matched to a gene: 3. This CDR3 is built from 14 residues. Germline-derived CDR1 and CDR2 are SEHNR and FQNEAQ (reference sequence). This chain's CDR3 is CASSRGQGTDTQYF. CDR3 nucleotides: TGTGCCAGCAGCCGGGGACAGGGAACAGATACGCAGTATTTT.

This rearrangement joins TRBV11-2 to TRBJ1-3; D call uncertain. Trimming left V 1 base short and J 0 bases short, with 4 bases between. This CDR3 has 14 residues. Germline-derived CDR1 and CDR2 are SGHAT and FQNNGV. CDR3 loop: CASSLGSSGNTIYF. In DNA, the CDR3 is TGTGCCAGCAGCTTAGGCAGCTCTGGAAACACCATATATTTT.

This clone turned up a few times. The CDR3 nucleotides are TGTGCCAGCAGCTTATTCCGGGGAAACACCGGGGAGCTGTTTTTT. It is translated as CASSLFRGNTGELFF. The rearrangement joins TRBV7-2 to TRBJ2-2; perhaps TRBD2 as D (5 bases). CDR3 size: 15 residues. V lost 2 bases to trimming and J lost 2 bases, with 9 bases between them. CDR1 is SGHTA and CDR2 is FQGNSA in the germline V gene.

This sequence joins TRBV2 and TRBJ2-1; TRBD1 aligns across 9 bases. Germline V gene sequence: CDR1 SNHLY, CDR2 FYNNEI. Trimming removed 5 bases from V and 14 bases from J; junction bases left unmatched: 7. The CDR3 is made up of 12 amino acids. The CDR3 loop reads CASSPDRGREFF. The CDR3 nucleotides are TGTGCCAGCAGTCCAGACAGGGGGAGAGAGTTCTTC.

The V gene is TRBV29-1, the J gene TRBJ1-1; 10 bases are a match to TRBD1. V was pared by 5 bases and J by 7 bases, with 7 bases of the junction left unmatched. Germline V gene sequence: CDR1 SQVTM, CDR2 ANQGSEA. The CDR3 is 13 residues long. The CDR3 loop reads CSVHVTGGGEAFF. CDR3 sequence (DNA): TGCAGCGTTCACGTGACAGGGGGCGGTGAAGCTTTCTTT.

The genes are TRBV27 and TRBJ1-5; 7 bases are shared with TRBD1. Germline assignment: CDR1 MNHEY and CDR2 SMNVEV (reference sequence). The length of the CDR3 is 16 residues. V gave up 3 bases and J gave up 2 bases; unmatched junction bases: 7. CDR3 residues: CASSLKGAPGNQPQHF. CDR3 DNA sequence: TGTGCCAGCAGTTTGAAGGGGGCGCCGGGCAATCAGCCCCAGCATTTT.

V gene TRBV6-1 combines with J gene TRBJ2-7; 9 bases match TRBD1. Germline V gives CDR1 MNHNS, CDR2 SASEGT. V lost 2 bases to trimming and J lost 2 bases; unmatched junction nucleotides: 10. The CDR3 runs 17 residues. The CDR3 loop is CASSETGGGLSTYEQYV. The CDR3 DNA reads as TGTGCCAGCAGTGAAACAGGGGGCGGACTATCTACCTACGAGCAGTACGTC.

The rearrangement links TRBV7-9 to TRBJ1-1, with a tentative D call TRBD1 (6 bases). Germline V gene lookup returns CDR1 SEHNR and CDR2 FQNEAQ (reference sequence). V lost 4 bases and J lost 5, with 17 bases in between. The CDR3 contains 15 residues. The DNA for the CDR3 is TGTGCCAGCAGCTCAACACAGGGCATACTGACTGAAGCTTTCTTT. Translating gives CASSSTQGILTEAFF.

This clone was counted between two and nine times. The chain has TRBV4-3 and TRBJ1-4; D remains ambiguous. V shed 1 base and J shed 11 bases, with 14 bases lying between them. The length of the CDR3 is 14 residues. Germline CDR1 LGHNA, CDR2 YSLEER. The CDR3 DNA follows: TGCGCCAGCAGCCAAGCCTCGGGGAGGGAGAAACTGTTTTTT. This gives the protein CASSQASGREKLFF.

Worth noting for this clone: Other DNA sequences of this sample code for an identical CDR3. The V gene is TRBV7-2, the J gene TRBJ2-5, with 12 bases matching TRBD2. V gave up 5 bases and J gave up 4 bases; unmatched junction bases: 5. This CDR3 is 15 amino acids long. Germline V gives CDR1 SGHTA, CDR2 FQGNSA. This CDR3 reads CASSPSGRAGETQYF. The CDR3 nucleotides are TGTGCCAGCAGCCCTAGCGGGAGGGCCGGAGAGACCCAGTACTTC.

The J gene is TRBJ2-7, the V gene TRBV19, with 7 bases aligning to TRBD2. The germline V gene encodes CDR1 LNHDA and CDR2 SQIVND (reference sequence). The CDR3 covers 14 residues. After removal of 6 bases from V and 0 bases from J, the junction contained 5 bases not matched to a gene. CDR3 bases: TGTGCCAGTAGGGGAGGGTCGGGCTCCTACGAGCAGTACTTC. This translates into CASRGGSGSYEQYF. The entire variable domain, with the rest obtained from reference TRBV19 and TRBJ2-7, is as follows: DGGITQSPKYLFRKEGQNVTLSCEQNLNHDAMYWYRQDPGQGLRLIYYSQIVNDFQKGDIAEGYSVSREKKESFPLTVTSAQKNPTAFYLCASRGGSGSYEQYFGPGTRLTVT.

The genes are TRBV28 and TRBJ1-3; possible D gene TRBD1, 6 bases. Germline-derived CDR1 and CDR2 are MDHEN and SYDVKM. Trimming shortened V by 6 bases and J by 3 bases, and 18 bases separated the two germline ends. This CDR3 is 16 amino acids long. The CDR3 loop reads CASRVSGTNFGNTIYF. In nucleotides, the CDR3 is TGTGCCAGCAGGGTCTCCGGGACAAACTTTGGAAACACCATATATTTT.

Notes on this clone: In the same sample, other DNA sequences code for this CDR3. The chain links TRBV6-5 to TRBJ1-1, with 9 bases matching TRBD1. Germline CDR1 MNHEY, CDR2 SVGAGI. V lost 6 bases, J lost 0 bases, and 5 bases stayed unmatched. CDR3 size: 15 residues. CDR3 amino acids: CASSRGQGMNTEAFF. The CDR3 DNA reads as TGTGCCAGCAGCCGGGGACAGGGTATGAACACTGAAGCTTTCTTT.

The V gene is TRBV3-1 (or the pseudogene TRBV3-2), the J gene TRBJ1-1, with no clear D. V lost 1 base to trimming and J lost 6 bases, with 9 bases between them. This CDR3 contains 13 residues. Germline V CDR1 and CDR2: LGHDT, YNNKEL (reference sequence). This CDR3 is CASSQGGKAEAFF. The CDR3 DNA reads as TGTGCCAGCAGCCAAGGAGGGAAGGCTGAAGCTTTCTTT.

J is TRBJ1-1 and V is TRBV7-7; 8 nucleotides match TRBD1. CDR1 SSHAT and CDR2 FNYEAQ come from the germline V gene (reference sequence). The CDR3 consists of 13 residues. With V trimmed by 4 bases and J by 7 bases, 5 bases remained unmatched. The CDR3 bases are TGTGCCAGCAGCTCCGACAGGGGCGGTGAAGCTTTCTTT. Amino acid sequence: CASSSDRGGEAFF.

The rearrangement links TRBV5-1 to TRBJ2-3; D remains unclear. The CDR3 covers 14 residues. Between the trimmed V and J ends, which lost 0 bases and 6 bases, there was a span of 11 bases. CDR1 and CDR2 from the germline V gene are SGHRS and YFSETQ. This chain's CDR3 is CASSLDNSWDTQYF. CDR3 in DNA: TGCGCCAGCAGCTTGGACAATTCCTGGGATACGCAGTATTTT.

This chain connects TRBV27 to TRBJ1-5; TRBD1 is a possible D gene (6 bases). Deletions cut 2 bases from V and 4 bases from J, with 9 bases between. The CDR3 length is 14 residues. Germline CDR1 and CDR2: MNHEY and SMNVEV (reference sequence). CDR3: CASSLGQINQPQHF. CDR3 DNA sequence: TGTGCCAGCAGTTTAGGACAGATTAATCAGCCCCAGCATTTT.

The J gene is TRBJ2-1, the V gene TRBV6-5, with 8 bases identical to TRBD1. V shed 4 bases, J shed 9 bases, and the junction held 8 bases outside the gene matches. Germline V lookup: CDR1 MNHEY, CDR2 SVGAGI. The CDR3 covers 14 residues. CDR3 loop: CASSLYQGAGEQFF. Here the CDR3 DNA reads TGTGCCAGCAGTTTATACCAGGGGGCCGGTGAGCAGTTCTTC.

V gene TRBV7-8 combines with J gene TRBJ1-4, with 9 bases aligning to TRBD1. The CDR3 is made up of 14 amino acids. V lost 7 bases and J lost 6; bases outside the gene matches: 6. Germline V gene sequence: CDR1 SGHVS, CDR2 FQNEAQ. As DNA, the CDR3 is TGTGCCAGCACCTCTCGGGACAGGGATGAAAAACTGTTTTTT. The encoded protein is CASTSRDRDEKLFF.

The J gene is TRBJ2-7, the V gene TRBV7-6; D unclear. CDR1 is SGHVS and CDR2 is FNYEAQ in the germline V gene. The CDR3 is 13 amino acids. The V end was cut by 5 bases, the J end by 0 bases, with 8 bases between. CDR3 nucleotides: TGTGCCAGCAGCGCGCCGAACTCCTACGAGCAGTACGTC. Translated: CASSAPNSYEQYV.

The rearrangement joins TRBV24-1 to TRBJ1-3; D ambiguous. Trimming stripped 3 bases from V and 1 base from J, with 9 bases between. This CDR3 spans 15 amino acids. Germline V CDR1 and CDR2: KGHDR, SFDVKD. CDR3 region: CATSDGLGSGNTIYF. Here the CDR3 DNA reads TGTGCCACCAGTGATGGACTGGGATCTGGAAACACCATATATTTT.

The chain uses TRBV11-1 and TRBJ1-6, with D perhaps matching TRBD1 (6 bases). This CDR3 is built from 15 residues. With 1 base removed from V and 12 bases from J, the gap between germline ends came to 16 bases. CDR1 and CDR2 from the germline V gene are SGHAT and FQDESV (reference sequence). Here the CDR3 reads CASSLGRTVFGPLHF. CDR3 coding DNA: TGTGCCAGCAGCTTAGGAAGGACAGTTTTTGGACCCCTCCACTTT.

This rearrangement joins TRBV28 to TRBJ2-7, with 9 bases that match TRBD1. V was pared by 6 bases and J by 0 bases, with 9 bases of the junction left unmatched. Germline CDR1 reads MDHEN; CDR2 reads SYDVKM. CDR3 length: 16 residues. CDR3 nucleotides: TGTGCCAGCAGGCAAGCGGGACAGGGATTCTCCTACGAGCAGTACGTC. Protein sequence: CASRQAGQGFSYEQYV.

This rearrangement joins TRBV10-3 to TRBJ1-1, with 8 bases identical to TRBD1. J lost 2 bases, V lost 7 bases, and 6 bases had no gene match. This CDR3 has 14 residues. Germline-derived CDR1 and CDR2 are ENHRY and SYGVKD. The CDR3 sequence: CAIIRTGINTEAFF. DNA for the CDR3: TGTGCCATCATCCGGACAGGGATTAACACTGAAGCTTTCTTT.